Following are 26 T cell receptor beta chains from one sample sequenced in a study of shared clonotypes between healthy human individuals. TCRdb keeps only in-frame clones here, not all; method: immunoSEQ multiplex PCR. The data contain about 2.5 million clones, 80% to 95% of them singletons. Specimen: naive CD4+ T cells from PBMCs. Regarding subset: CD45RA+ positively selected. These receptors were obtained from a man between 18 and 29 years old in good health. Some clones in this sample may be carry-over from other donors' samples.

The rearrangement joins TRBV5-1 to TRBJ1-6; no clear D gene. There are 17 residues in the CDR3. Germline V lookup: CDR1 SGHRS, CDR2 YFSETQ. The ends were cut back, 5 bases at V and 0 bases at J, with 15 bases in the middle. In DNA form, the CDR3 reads TGCGCCAGCAGAGAGGGAGGGCCTCTCTCCTATAATTCACCCCTCCACTTT. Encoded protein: CASREGGPLSYNSPLHF.

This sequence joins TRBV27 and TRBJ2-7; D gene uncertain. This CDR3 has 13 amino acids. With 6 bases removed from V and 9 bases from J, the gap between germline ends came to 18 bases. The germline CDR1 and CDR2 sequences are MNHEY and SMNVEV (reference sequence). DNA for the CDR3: TGTGCCAGCAGCCGACCTACTAATACGCGGCAGTACTTC. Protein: CASSRPTNTRQYF.

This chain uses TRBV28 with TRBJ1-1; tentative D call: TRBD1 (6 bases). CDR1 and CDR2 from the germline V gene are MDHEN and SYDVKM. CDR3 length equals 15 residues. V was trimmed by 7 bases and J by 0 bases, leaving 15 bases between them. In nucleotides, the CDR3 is TGTGCCAGCATCCCCAAAGGGGGATTGAACACTGAAGCTTTCTTT. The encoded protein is CASIPKGGLNTEAFF.

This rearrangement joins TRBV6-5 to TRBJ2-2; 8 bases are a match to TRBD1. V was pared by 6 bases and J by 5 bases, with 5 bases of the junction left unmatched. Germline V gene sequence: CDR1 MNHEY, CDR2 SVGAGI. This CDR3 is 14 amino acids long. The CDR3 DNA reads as TGTGCCAGCAGGAGACAGGGGAGAACCGGGGAGCTGTTTTTT. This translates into CASRRQGRTGELFF.

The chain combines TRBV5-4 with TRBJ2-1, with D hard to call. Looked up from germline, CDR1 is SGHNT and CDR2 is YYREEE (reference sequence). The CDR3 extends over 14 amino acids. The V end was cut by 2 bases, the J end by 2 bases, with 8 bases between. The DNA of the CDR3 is TGTGCCAGCAGCTTTCGGCGTACCTACAATGAGCAGTTCTTC. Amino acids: CASSFRRTYNEQFF.

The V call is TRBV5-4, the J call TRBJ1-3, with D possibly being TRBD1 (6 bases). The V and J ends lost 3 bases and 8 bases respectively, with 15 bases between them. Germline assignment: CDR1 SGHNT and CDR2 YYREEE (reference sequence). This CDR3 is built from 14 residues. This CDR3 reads CASSSSGGGYTIYF. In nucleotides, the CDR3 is TGTGCCAGCAGCTCGAGCGGGGGCGGATACACCATATATTTT.

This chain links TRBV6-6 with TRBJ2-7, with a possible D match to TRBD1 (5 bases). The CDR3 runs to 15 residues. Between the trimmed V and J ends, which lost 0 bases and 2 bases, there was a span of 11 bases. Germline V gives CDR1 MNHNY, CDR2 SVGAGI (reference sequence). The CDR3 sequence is CASSYSPKGTYEQYF. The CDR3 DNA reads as TGTGCCAGCAGTTACTCCCCTAAGGGGACCTACGAGCAGTACTTC.

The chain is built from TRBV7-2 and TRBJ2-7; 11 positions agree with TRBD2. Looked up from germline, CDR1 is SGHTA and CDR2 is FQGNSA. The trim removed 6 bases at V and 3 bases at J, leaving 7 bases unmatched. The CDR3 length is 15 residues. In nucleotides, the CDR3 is TGTGCCAGCAGTTCGAAGACTAGCGGGATCTACGAGCAGTACTTC. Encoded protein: CASSSKTSGIYEQYF.

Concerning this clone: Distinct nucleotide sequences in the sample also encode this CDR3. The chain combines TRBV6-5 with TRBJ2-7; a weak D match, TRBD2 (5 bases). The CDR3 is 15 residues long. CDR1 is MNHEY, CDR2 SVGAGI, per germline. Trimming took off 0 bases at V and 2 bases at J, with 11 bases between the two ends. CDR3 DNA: TGTGCCAGCAGTTACTCGGTTCGAGGGACCTACGAGCAGTACTTC. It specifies CASSYSVRGTYEQYF.

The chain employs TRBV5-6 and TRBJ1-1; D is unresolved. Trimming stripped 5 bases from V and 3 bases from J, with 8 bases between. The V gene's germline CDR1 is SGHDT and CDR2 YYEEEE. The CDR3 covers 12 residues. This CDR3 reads CASRTRDTEAFF. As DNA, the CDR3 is TGTGCCAGCAGGACAAGGGACACTGAAGCTTTCTTT.

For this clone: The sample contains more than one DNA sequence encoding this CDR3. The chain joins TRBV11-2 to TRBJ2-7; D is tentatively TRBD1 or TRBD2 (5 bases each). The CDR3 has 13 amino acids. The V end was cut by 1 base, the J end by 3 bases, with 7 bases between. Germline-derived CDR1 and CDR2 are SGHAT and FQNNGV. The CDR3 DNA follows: TGTGCCAGCAGCTTAGGTGGGGGCTACGAGCAGTACTTC. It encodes CASSLGGGYEQYF.

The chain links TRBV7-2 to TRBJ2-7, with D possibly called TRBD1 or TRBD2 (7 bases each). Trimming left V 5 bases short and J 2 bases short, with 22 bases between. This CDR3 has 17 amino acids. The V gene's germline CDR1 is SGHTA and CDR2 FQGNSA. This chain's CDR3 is CASSDRQGGKVTYEQYF. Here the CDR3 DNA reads TGTGCCAGCAGCGATAGGCAGGGGGGGAAAGTAACCTACGAGCAGTACTTC.

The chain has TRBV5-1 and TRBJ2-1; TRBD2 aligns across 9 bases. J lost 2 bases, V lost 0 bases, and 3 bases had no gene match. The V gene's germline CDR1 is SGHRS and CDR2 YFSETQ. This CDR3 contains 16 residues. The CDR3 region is CASSLDSGRAYNEQFF. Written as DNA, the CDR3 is TGCGCCAGCAGCTTGGATAGCGGGAGAGCCTACAATGAGCAGTTCTTC.

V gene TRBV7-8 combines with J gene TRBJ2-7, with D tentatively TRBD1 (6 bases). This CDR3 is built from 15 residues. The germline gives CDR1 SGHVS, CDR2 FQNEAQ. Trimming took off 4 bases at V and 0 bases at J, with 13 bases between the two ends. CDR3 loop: CASSSDRSRSYEQYF. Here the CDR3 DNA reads TGTGCCAGCAGCTCCGACAGGAGCCGCTCCTACGAGCAGTACTTC.

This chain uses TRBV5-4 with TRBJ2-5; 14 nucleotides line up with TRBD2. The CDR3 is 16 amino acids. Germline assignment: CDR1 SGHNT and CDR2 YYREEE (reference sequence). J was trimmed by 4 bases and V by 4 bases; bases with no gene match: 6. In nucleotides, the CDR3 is TGTGCCAGCAGCCATCCAGGGACTAGCGGGAGAGAGACCCAGTACTTC. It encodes CASSHPGTSGRETQYF. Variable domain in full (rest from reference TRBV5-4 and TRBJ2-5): ETGVTQSPTHLIKTRGQQVTLRCSSQSGHNTVSWYQQALGQGPQFIFQYYREEENGRGNFPPRFSGLQFPNYSSELNVNALELDDSALYLCASSHPGTSGRETQYFGPGTRLLVL.

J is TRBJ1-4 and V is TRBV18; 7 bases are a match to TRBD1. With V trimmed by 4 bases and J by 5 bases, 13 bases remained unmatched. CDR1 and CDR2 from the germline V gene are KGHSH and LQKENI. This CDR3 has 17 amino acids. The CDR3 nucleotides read TGTGCCAGCTCACGAACCCTCCCGGGACAGCCCAATGAAAAACTGTTTTTT. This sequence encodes CASSRTLPGQPNEKLFF.

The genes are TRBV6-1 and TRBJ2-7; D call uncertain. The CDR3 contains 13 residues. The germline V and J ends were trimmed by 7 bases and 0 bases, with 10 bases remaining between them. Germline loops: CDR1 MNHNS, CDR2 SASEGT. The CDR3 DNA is TGTGCCAGCAAATCACCCAGCTCCTACGAGCAGTACTTC. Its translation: CASKSPSSYEQYF.

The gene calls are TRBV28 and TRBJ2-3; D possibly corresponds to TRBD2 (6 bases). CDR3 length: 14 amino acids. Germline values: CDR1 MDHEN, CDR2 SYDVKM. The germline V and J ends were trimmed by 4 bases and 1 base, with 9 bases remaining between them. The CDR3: CASSWGLGTDTQYF. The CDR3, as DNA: TGTGCCAGCAGTTGGGGACTTGGCACAGATACGCAGTATTTT.

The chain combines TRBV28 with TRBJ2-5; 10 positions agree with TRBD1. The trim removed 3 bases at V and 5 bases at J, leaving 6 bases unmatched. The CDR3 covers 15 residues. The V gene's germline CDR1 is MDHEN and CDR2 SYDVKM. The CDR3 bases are TGTGCCAGCAGTTTTGACAGGGGGCGTAGGGAGACCCAGTACTTC. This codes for CASSFDRGRRETQYF.

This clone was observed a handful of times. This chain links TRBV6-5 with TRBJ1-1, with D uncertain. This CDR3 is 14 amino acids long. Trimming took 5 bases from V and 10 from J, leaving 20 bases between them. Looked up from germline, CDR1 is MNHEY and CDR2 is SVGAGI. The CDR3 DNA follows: TGTGCCAGCAGTCCGGCGAAGGGCGGAGGGCTAGCTTTCTTT. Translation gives CASSPAKGGGLAFF.

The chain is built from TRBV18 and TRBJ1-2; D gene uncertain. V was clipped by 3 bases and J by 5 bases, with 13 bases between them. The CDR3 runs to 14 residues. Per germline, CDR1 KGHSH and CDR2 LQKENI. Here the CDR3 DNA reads TGTGCCAGCTCACCTCCCGACCTGGGATATGGCTACACCTTC. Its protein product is CASSPPDLGYGYTF.

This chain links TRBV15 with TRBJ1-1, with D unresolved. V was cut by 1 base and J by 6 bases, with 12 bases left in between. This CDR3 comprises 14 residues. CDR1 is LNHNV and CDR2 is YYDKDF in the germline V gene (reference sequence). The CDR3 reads CATSRGGVSAEAFF. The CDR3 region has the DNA TGTGCCACCAGCAGAGGCGGGGTTTCCGCTGAAGCTTTCTTT.

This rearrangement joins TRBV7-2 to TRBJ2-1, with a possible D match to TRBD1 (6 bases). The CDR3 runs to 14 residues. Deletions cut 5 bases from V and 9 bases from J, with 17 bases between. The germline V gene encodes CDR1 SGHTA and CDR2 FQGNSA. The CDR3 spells CASSPMTQGSEQFF. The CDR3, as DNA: TGTGCCAGCAGCCCGATGACTCAGGGGAGTGAGCAGTTCTTC.

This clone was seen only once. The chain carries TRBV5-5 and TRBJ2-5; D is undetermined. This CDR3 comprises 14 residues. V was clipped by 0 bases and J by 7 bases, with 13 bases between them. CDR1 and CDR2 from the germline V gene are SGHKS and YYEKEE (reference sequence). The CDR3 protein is CASSLEADRLTQYF. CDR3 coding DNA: TGTGCCAGCAGCTTGGAGGCGGATCGGTTGACCCAGTACTTC.

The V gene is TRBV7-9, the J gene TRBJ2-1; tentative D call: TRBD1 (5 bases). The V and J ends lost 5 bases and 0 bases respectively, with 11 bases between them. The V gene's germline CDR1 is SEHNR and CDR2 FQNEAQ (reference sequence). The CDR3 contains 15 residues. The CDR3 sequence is CASSPGPGSYNEQFF. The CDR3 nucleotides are TGTGCCAGCAGCCCAGGGCCGGGCTCCTACAATGAGCAGTTCTTC.

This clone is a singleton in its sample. CDR3 sequence: CAISYLTGAGANVLTF. The CDR3 DNA follows: TGTGCCATCAGCTACTTGACAGGGGCCGGGGCCAACGTCCTGACTTTC. V gene TRBV10-3 combines with J gene TRBJ2-6; 8 bases map to TRBD1. V lost 6 bases, J lost 4 bases, and 8 bases stayed unmatched. Germline V CDR1 and CDR2: ENHRY, SYGVKD. This CDR3 spans 16 amino acids.